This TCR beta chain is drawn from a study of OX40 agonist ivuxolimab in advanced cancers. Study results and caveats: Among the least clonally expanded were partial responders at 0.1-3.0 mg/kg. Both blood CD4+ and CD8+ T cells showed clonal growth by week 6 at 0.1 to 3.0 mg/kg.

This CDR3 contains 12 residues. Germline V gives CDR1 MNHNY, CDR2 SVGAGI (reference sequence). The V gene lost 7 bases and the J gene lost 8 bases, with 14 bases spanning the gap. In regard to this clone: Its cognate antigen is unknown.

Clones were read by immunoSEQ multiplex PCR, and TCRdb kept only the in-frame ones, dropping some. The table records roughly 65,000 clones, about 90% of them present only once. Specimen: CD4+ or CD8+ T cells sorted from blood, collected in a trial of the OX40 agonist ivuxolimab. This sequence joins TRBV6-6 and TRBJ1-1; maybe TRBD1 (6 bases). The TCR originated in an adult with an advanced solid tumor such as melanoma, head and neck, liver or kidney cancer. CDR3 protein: CASTTRGAEAFF. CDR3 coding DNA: TGTGCCAGCACCACCCGGGGGGCCGAAGCTTTCTTT.